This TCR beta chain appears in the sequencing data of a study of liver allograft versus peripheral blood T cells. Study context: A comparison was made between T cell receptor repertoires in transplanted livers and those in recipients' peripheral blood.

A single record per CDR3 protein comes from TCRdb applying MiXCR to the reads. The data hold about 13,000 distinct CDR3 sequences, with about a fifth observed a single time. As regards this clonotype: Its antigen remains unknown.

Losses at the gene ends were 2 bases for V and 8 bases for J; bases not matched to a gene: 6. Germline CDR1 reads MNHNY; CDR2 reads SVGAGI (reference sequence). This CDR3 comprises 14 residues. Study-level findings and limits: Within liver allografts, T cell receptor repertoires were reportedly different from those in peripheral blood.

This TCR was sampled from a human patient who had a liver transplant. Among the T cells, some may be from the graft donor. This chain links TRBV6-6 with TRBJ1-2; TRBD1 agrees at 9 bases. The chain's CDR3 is CASSYDTGGDGYTF. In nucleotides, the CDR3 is TGTGCCAGCAGTTACGACACAGGGGGCGACGGCTACACCTTC.